The present T cell receptor (beta chain) was sequenced within a study of blood T cell repertoires in COVID-19. Study as a whole: Sites across the United States, Italy and Spain contributed samples from acute and convalescent COVID-19. T cells, B-cell-depleted T cells, or PBMCs provided the cDNA or gDNA that served as material.

Trimming left V 5 bases short and J 11 bases short, with 15 bases between. Germline CDR1 PRHDT, CDR2 FYEKMQ (reference sequence). The CDR3 is 12 amino acids. As originally analysed: Cell counts per sample came from amplifying reference gene primers. Sequencing was performed with immunoSEQ multiplex PCR; in TCRdb, only in-frame clones are kept and a portion is missing. V and J calls and clone size are given by that table; D and trimming were obtained from the DNA. The sample includes hundreds of thousands of clones, more than 70% of them seen just once. The sample holds one count of this clone. A Seattle source enrolled patients during active infection and followed them longitudinally.

Sequencing was performed on peripheral blood. The chain carries TRBV13 and TRBJ1-1, with a weak D call TRBD1 (5 bases). This TCR was recovered from a woman older than 75 with COVID-19, enrolled during active disease. Here the CDR3 reads CASSPGGKTAFF. The CDR3 DNA reads as TGTGCCAGCAGCCCGGGGGGGAAGACGGCTTTCTTT.